This entry is about one TCR beta chain. Its matching antigen is unknown. PCR involved 60 Vbeta and 13 Jbeta primers. Clones were sequenced by immunoSEQ multiplex PCR, and TCRdb holds only the in-frame ones, with some missing. The data show about 160,000 clones, with 80% seen just once and 1.3% held by the top ten. The data are from a study of cytomegalovirus exposure and HLA in healthy donors. Study in general: Inside one of the first data releases sat around 80 million unique TCRs taken from HLA-typed donors. Findings of the study overall: Association with HLA alleles at 0.05 false discovery rate was found for 15,000 or so TCR beta sequences in a later analysis. Sequences of the TCR beta chain were said to predict the HLA-A and HLA-B alleles of most subjects accurately. Later genetic work tied a missense DCLRE1C variant to beta-chain V and J trimming.

The receptor comes from a woman in her forties or fifties in good health and CMV-seronegative. The sequenced sample was PBMCs.

The chain's CDR3 is CASSSRLAGSSYEQYF. CDR3 bases: TGTGCCAGCAGCTCTAGACTAGCGGGGAGCTCCTACGAGCAGTACTTC. V usage is TRBV7-9 and J usage is TRBJ2-7, with 11 nucleotides matching TRBD2. The germline V gene encodes CDR1 SEHNR and CDR2 FQNEAQ (reference sequence). The CDR3 spans 16 residues. With V trimmed by 4 bases and J by 0 bases, 5 bases remained unmatched. Based on the CDR3 plus reference TRBV7-9 and TRBJ2-7, the full variable domain is DTGVSQNPRHKITKRGQNVTFRCDPISEHNRLYWYRQTLGQGPEFLTYFQNEAQLEKSRLLSDRFSAERPKGSFSTLEIQRTEQGDSAMYLCASSSRLAGSSYEQYFGPGTRLTVT.